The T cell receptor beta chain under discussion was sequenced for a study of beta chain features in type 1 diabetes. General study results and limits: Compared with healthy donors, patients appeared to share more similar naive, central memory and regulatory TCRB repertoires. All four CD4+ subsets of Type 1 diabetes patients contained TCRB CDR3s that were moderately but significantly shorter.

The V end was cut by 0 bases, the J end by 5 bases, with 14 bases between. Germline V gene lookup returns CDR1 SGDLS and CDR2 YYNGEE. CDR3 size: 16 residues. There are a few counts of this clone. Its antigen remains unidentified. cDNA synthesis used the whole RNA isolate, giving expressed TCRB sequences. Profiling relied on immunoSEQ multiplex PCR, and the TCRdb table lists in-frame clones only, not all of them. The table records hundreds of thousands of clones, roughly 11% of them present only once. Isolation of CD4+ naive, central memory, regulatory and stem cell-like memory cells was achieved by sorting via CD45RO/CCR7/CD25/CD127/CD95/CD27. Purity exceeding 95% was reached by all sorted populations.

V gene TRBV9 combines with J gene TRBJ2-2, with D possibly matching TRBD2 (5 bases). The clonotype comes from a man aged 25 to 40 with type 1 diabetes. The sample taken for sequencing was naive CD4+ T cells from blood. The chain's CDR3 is CASSVERGPGTGELFF. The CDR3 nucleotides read TGTGCCAGCAGCGTAGAACGGGGTCCGGGAACCGGGGAGCTGTTTTTT.